The rows below give T cell receptor beta chains drawn from one sample of a study of control samples from healthy donors and cancer patients. Profiled with immunoSEQ multiplex PCR; TCRdb holds only in-frame clones, not every one. This sample yields 190,000 or so clones, of which 85% to 95% are seen a single time; more than 1.2% belongs to the top ten. Sequenced material: blood. The receptors were gathered from a man younger than 35 in good health. CDR3s include the opening cysteine and the closing phenylalanine or tryptophan. Each record gives: V gene, J gene, D gene, clone size, CDR3 protein, CDR3 DNA. A D gene is named only where the DNA matches it firmly. The size of a clone is reported for some rows only, either as once, few or many, or as a class for expanded clones.

v_gene: TRBV4-1
j_gene: TRBJ2-5
d_gene: NA
abundance: NA
CDR3aa: CASSQGSADQETQYF
CDR3nt: TGCGCCAGCAGCCAAGGCAGCGCGGACCAAGAGACCCAGTACTTC

v_gene: TRBV5-1
j_gene: TRBJ2-5
d_gene: NA
abundance: NA
CDR3aa: CASSFAGQETQYF
CDR3nt: TGCGCCAGCAGCTTTGCGGGACAAGAGACCCAGTACTTC

v_gene: TRBV14
j_gene: TRBJ1-1
d_gene: NA
abundance: NA
CDR3aa: CASSPRRNTEAFF
CDR3nt: TGTGCCAGCAGCCCGCGCAGGAACACTGAAGCTTTCTTT

v_gene: TRBV24-1
j_gene: TRBJ1-5
d_gene: NA
abundance: NA
CDR3aa: CATSDGNQPQHF
CDR3nt: TGTGCCACCAGTGATGGCAATCAGCCCCAGCATTTT

v_gene: TRBV19
j_gene: TRBJ2-7
d_gene: NA
abundance: NA
CDR3aa: CASSSEGGYEQYF
CDR3nt: TGTGCCAGTAGCTCGGAGGGGGGATACGAGCAGTACTTC

v_gene: TRBV29-1
j_gene: TRBJ1-2
d_gene: TRBD1
abundance: NA
CDR3aa: CSGNQGGGYTF
CDR3nt: TGCAGCGGGAACCAGGGGGGAGGCTACACCTTC

v_gene: TRBV3-1/TRBV3-2
j_gene: TRBJ2-1
d_gene: NA
abundance: NA
CDR3aa: CASSLQGSEQFF
CDR3nt: TGTGCCAGCAGCCTACAGGGAAGTGAGCAGTTCTTC

v_gene: TRBV12-5
j_gene: TRBJ1-6
d_gene: NA
abundance: NA
CDR3aa: CASGSEGSSYNSPLHF
CDR3nt: TGTGCTAGTGGTTCCGAGGGGAGCTCCTATAATTCACCCCTCCACTTT

v_gene: TRBV7-6
j_gene: TRBJ2-7
d_gene: TRBD2
abundance: NA
CDR3aa: CASSPRLAGFSSYEQYF
CDR3nt: TGTGCCAGCAGCCCTCGACTAGCGGGGTTCAGCTCCTACGAGCAGTACTTC

v_gene: TRBV10-3
j_gene: TRBJ2-2
d_gene: TRBD1
abundance: NA
CDR3aa: CAIMTGQGAGTGELFF
CDR3nt: TGTGCCATCATGACGGGACAGGGGGCTGGCACCGGGGAGCTGTTTTTT

v_gene: TRBV5-1
j_gene: TRBJ2-7
d_gene: TRBD1
abundance: NA
CDR3aa: CASSVGQGAYEQYF
CDR3nt: TGCGCCAGCAGCGTGGGACAGGGCGCCTACGAGCAGTACTTC

v_gene: TRBV5-8
j_gene: TRBJ1-3
d_gene: NA
abundance: NA
CDR3aa: CASSLEGQGRRGNTIYF
CDR3nt: TGTGCCAGCAGCTTGGAGGGTCAGGGGCGCAGAGGAAACACCATATATTTT

v_gene: TRBV3-1/TRBV3-2
j_gene: TRBJ2-7
d_gene: TRBD1
abundance: NA
CDR3aa: CASSLLGGTGLGGQYF
CDR3nt: TGTGCCAGCAGCCTCCTGGGTGGGACAGGCCTGGGGGGGCAGTACTTC

v_gene: TRBV4-1
j_gene: TRBJ2-1
d_gene: TRBD2
abundance: NA
CDR3aa: CASSQSGGAGAYNEQFF
CDR3nt: TGCGCCAGCAGCCAGTCCGGGGGAGCGGGGGCCTACAATGAGCAGTTCTTC

v_gene: TRBV6-5
j_gene: TRBJ1-1
d_gene: NA
abundance: NA
CDR3aa: CASSRRGGETEAFF
CDR3nt: TGTGCCAGCAGCCGCCGGGGAGGGGAGACTGAAGCTTTCTTT

v_gene: TRBV5-5
j_gene: TRBJ1-1
d_gene: TRBD1
abundance: NA
CDR3aa: CASSLIGRGDTEAFF
CDR3nt: TGTGCCAGCAGCTTGATCGGCAGGGGGGACACTGAAGCTTTCTTT

v_gene: TRBV28
j_gene: TRBJ2-7
d_gene: NA
abundance: once
CDR3aa: CASTLRGASYEQYF
CDR3nt: TGTGCCAGCACTCTTAGAGGGGCCTCCTACGAGCAGTACTTC

v_gene: TRBV6-5
j_gene: TRBJ2-7
d_gene: TRBD1
abundance: NA
CDR3aa: CASTRQGASDEQYF
CDR3nt: TGTGCCAGCACTCGACAGGGGGCCTCCGACGAGCAGTACTTC

v_gene: TRBV5-5
j_gene: TRBJ1-6
d_gene: NA
abundance: NA
CDR3aa: CASSFSPSGGYNSPLHF
CDR3nt: TGTGCCAGCAGCTTTAGCCCCTCGGGCGGATATAATTCACCCCTCCACTTT

v_gene: TRBV7-3
j_gene: TRBJ1-3
d_gene: NA
abundance: NA
CDR3aa: CASRSSGTGNTIYF
CDR3nt: TGTGCCAGCAGGTCTTCAGGCACTGGAAACACCATATATTTT

v_gene: TRBV5-4
j_gene: TRBJ1-3
d_gene: NA
abundance: once
CDR3aa: CASSLGRGDSGNTIYF
CDR3nt: TGTGCCAGCAGCTTGGGGAGGGGAGACTCTGGAAACACCATATATTTT

v_gene: TRBV19
j_gene: TRBJ2-4
d_gene: TRBD1
abundance: NA
CDR3aa: CASSIGTGTGQAKNIQYF
CDR3nt: TGTGCCAGTAGTATAGGGACCGGGACAGGGCAAGCCAAAAACATTCAGTACTTC

v_gene: TRBV28
j_gene: TRBJ1-1
d_gene: TRBD1
abundance: NA
CDR3aa: CASSLTRDRVNTEAFF
CDR3nt: TGTGCCAGCAGTTTAACCCGGGACAGGGTAAACACTGAAGCTTTCTTT

v_gene: TRBV30
j_gene: TRBJ2-6
d_gene: NA
abundance: NA
CDR3aa: CASHRAGANVLTF
CDR3nt: TGTGCCAGCCACAGGGCTGGGGCCAACGTCCTGACTTTC

v_gene: TRBV5-1
j_gene: TRBJ2-7
d_gene: NA
abundance: NA
CDR3aa: CASSLASGSTVGEQYF
CDR3nt: TGCGCCAGCAGCTTGGCGTCGGGCAGCACGGTGGGGGAGCAGTACTTC

v_gene: TRBV6-5
j_gene: TRBJ2-7
d_gene: NA
abundance: NA
CDR3aa: CASSTSLQGTYEQYF
CDR3nt: TGTGCCAGCAGTACCTCCTTACAGGGTACCTACGAGCAGTACTTC

v_gene: TRBV5-1
j_gene: TRBJ1-6
d_gene: NA
abundance: NA
CDR3aa: CASSFRGTTPLHF
CDR3nt: TGCGCCAGCAGCTTCCGAGGAACAACACCCCTCCACTTT

v_gene: TRBV9
j_gene: TRBJ2-7
d_gene: TRBD1
abundance: once
CDR3aa: CASSPQVRPGGYEQYF
CDR3nt: TGTGCCAGCAGCCCTCAAGTCCGGCCAGGGGGCTACGAGCAGTACTTC

v_gene: TRBV7-2
j_gene: TRBJ1-2
d_gene: NA
abundance: NA
CDR3aa: CASSLGGAVGYTF
CDR3nt: TGTGCCAGCAGCTTAGGGGGGGCGGTTGGCTACACCTTC

v_gene: TRBV12-5
j_gene: TRBJ1-6
d_gene: TRBD1
abundance: NA
CDR3aa: CASSRDSNNSPLHF
CDR3nt: TGTGCTAGCTCCCGGGACAGCAATAATTCACCCCTCCACTTT

v_gene: TRBV6-2/TRBV6-3
j_gene: TRBJ2-7
d_gene: NA
abundance: NA
CDR3aa: CASSRDQTLGSRQYF
CDR3nt: TGTGCCAGCAGCCGGGACCAGACTTTGGGGTCGCGGCAGTACTTC

v_gene: TRBV3-1/TRBV3-2
j_gene: TRBJ1-6
d_gene: TRBD1
abundance: NA
CDR3aa: CASSQAPGGDSPLHF
CDR3nt: TGTGCCAGCAGCCAAGCACCAGGGGGGGATTCACCCCTCCACTTT

v_gene: TRBV6-5
j_gene: TRBJ2-3
d_gene: NA
abundance: NA
CDR3aa: CASRSTVGGGDTQYF
CDR3nt: TGTGCCAGCAGGTCTACAGTCGGTGGGGGAGATACGCAGTATTTT

v_gene: TRBV6-4
j_gene: TRBJ2-7
d_gene: TRBD2
abundance: once
CDR3aa: CASSLLAGGTYEQYF
CDR3nt: TGTGCCAGCAGTTTGCTAGCGGGGGGCACCTACGAGCAGTACTTC

v_gene: TRBV5-1
j_gene: TRBJ1-4
d_gene: NA
abundance: once
CDR3aa: CASSLETGLQGEKLFF
CDR3nt: TGCGCCAGCAGCTTAGAAACAGGGCTTCAGGGTGAAAAACTGTTTTTT

v_gene: TRBV10-2
j_gene: TRBJ2-5
d_gene: NA
abundance: NA
CDR3aa: CASSVLASETQYF
CDR3nt: TGCGCCAGCAGTGTACTAGCATCAGAGACCCAGTACTTC

v_gene: TRBV6-1
j_gene: TRBJ1-2
d_gene: NA
abundance: NA
CDR3aa: CASSEEETASYGYTF
CDR3nt: TGTGCCAGCAGTGAAGAGGAAACAGCGAGCTATGGCTACACCTTC

v_gene: TRBV5-1
j_gene: TRBJ2-1
d_gene: TRBD2
abundance: NA
CDR3aa: CASSRSSGGWNEQFF
CDR3nt: TGCGCCAGCTCCAGGTCTAGCGGGGGGTGGAATGAGCAGTTCTTC

v_gene: TRBV3-1/TRBV3-2
j_gene: TRBJ1-2
d_gene: NA
abundance: NA
CDR3aa: CASSQTGLFLDYGYTF
CDR3nt: TGTGCCAGCAGCCAAACAGGGCTCTTCTTGGACTATGGCTACACCTTC

v_gene: TRBV5-6
j_gene: TRBJ2-7
d_gene: NA
abundance: few
CDR3aa: CASSLNYEQYF
CDR3nt: TGTGCCAGCAGCTTGAATTACGAGCAGTACTTC